Sequencing of this T cell receptor (beta chain) was carried out in a study of cytomegalovirus exposure and HLA in healthy donors. Study-level findings and limits: A likely sequencing artifact accounted for one observed cluster of highly shared sequence variants. Later analysis suggested links between common viral pathogens and several top significant clusters.

With respect to this clone: The antigen is not known.

The PCR employed 60 Vbeta primers together with 13 Jbeta primers. Clones were sequenced by immunoSEQ multiplex PCR, and TCRdb holds only the in-frame ones, with some missing. Among about 140,000 clones, less than 80% were seen once, and the ten largest hold over 8.5%. The clonotype comes from a woman aged 50 to 60 in good health and CMV-seropositive. The material sequenced was PBMCs.

The CDR3 protein is CASSEGVSPNQPQHF. The CDR3 DNA sequence: TGCGCCAGCAGTGAAGGGGTTTCCCCCAATCAGCCCCAGCATTTT. The J gene is TRBJ1-5, the V gene TRBV10-1, with a tentative D call TRBD1 (5 bases). Germline V CDR1 and CDR2: WNHNN, SYGVQD (reference sequence). V gave up 3 bases and J gave up 3 bases, with 12 bases separating them. The CDR3 length is 15 residues.